The 4 T cell receptor beta chains below were found in one sample sequenced in a study of early T cells in non-severe SARS-CoV-2 infection. TCRdb passed the 5' RACE reads through MiXCR, listing each CDR3 protein once. The repertoire holds approximately 98,000 distinct CDR3 sequences, with about 12% as singletons. Sequencing was done on a sample of whole blood. Receptors were obtained from an adult who was a healthcare worker with PCR-confirmed SARS-CoV-2 infection or an uninfected control (not recorded which).

The gene calls are TRBV11-2 and TRBJ2-1; D is perhaps TRBD1 (5 bases). This CDR3 has 17 amino acids. From germline, CDR1 is SGHAT and CDR2 FQNNGV. The germline V and J ends were trimmed by 5 bases and 0 bases, with 17 bases remaining between them. CDR3 nucleotides: TGTGCCAGCAGCCCCGTCCCGCAGGACACCTCCTACAATGAGCAGTTCTTC. This encodes CASSPVPQDTSYNEQFF. Supplemented by reference TRBV11-2 and TRBJ2-1, the full variable domain reads EAGVAQSPRYKIIEKRQSVAFWCNPISGHATLYWYQQILGQGPKLLIQFQNNGVVDDSQLPKDRFSAERLKGVDSTLKIQPAKLEDSAVYLCASSPVPQDTSYNEQFFGPGTRLTVL.

This clonotype was seen a few times. This chain joins TRBV20-1 and TRBJ2-2; 8 bases are a match to TRBD2. The CDR3 is made up of 14 amino acids. Germline values: CDR1 DFQATT, CDR2 SNEGSKA (reference sequence). V lost 3 bases to trimming and J lost 5 bases; unmatched junction nucleotides: 5. The CDR3 region is CSASGRAATGELFF. As DNA, the CDR3 is TGCAGTGCTAGCGGGAGGGCCGCTACCGGGGAGCTGTTTTTT.

Only a few counts were recorded for this clonotype. The chain employs TRBV12-3 or TRBV12-4 and TRBJ1-6; 7 bases fit TRBD1. The CDR3 consists of 13 residues. V trimming: 7 bases; J trimming: 6 bases; junction bases outside the gene matches: 3. CDR3 protein: CASNRGVNSPLHF. The CDR3 DNA reads as TGTGCCAGCAACAGGGGAGTTAATTCACCCCTCCACTTT.

V gene TRBV7-9 combines with J gene TRBJ2-5, with D unresolved. The CDR3 has 12 residues. Germline V CDR1 and CDR2: SEHNR, FQNEAQ (reference sequence). The ends were cut back, 11 bases at V and 2 bases at J, with 12 bases in the middle. The CDR3 coding sequence is TGTGCCTTACCGGGTGGGCAAGAGACCCAGTACTTC. Its translation: CALPGGQETQYF.